These 4 T cell receptor beta chains share one sample of origin, sequenced in a study of OX40 agonist ivuxolimab in advanced cancers. Using immunoSEQ multiplex PCR, the repertoire was profiled, and TCRdb retains in-frame clones only, with some absent. The sample contains over 50,000 clones, over 75% of which appear only once. This material consisted of CD4+ or CD8+ T cells sorted from blood, taken in a trial of the OX40 agonist ivuxolimab. The receptors were sampled from an adult with an advanced solid tumor such as melanoma, head and neck, liver or kidney cancer.

The J gene is TRBJ2-7, the V gene TRBV4-3; D is perhaps TRBD2 (5 bases). Deletions cut 5 bases from V and 5 bases from J, with 13 bases between. Germline CDR1 reads LGHNA; CDR2 reads YSLEER. The CDR3 totals 13 residues. The CDR3: CASSSEESDEQYF. CDR3 bases: TGCGCCAGCAGCTCGGAGGAAAGTGACGAGCAGTACTTC.

The rearrangement joins TRBV7-9 to TRBJ2-2; D might be TRBD2 (7 bases). The CDR3 is made up of 18 amino acids. V lost 2 bases and J 2 bases, leaving 18 bases between the germline ends. The germline V gene has CDR1 SEHNR and CDR2 FQNEAQ (reference sequence). CDR3 sequence: CASSLYGRGTFNTGELFF. CDR3 nucleotide sequence: TGTGCCAGCAGCTTATATGGGAGGGGGACTTTTAACACCGGGGAGCTGTTTTTT.

This sequence joins TRBV2 and TRBJ1-5, with D unclear. Germline CDR1 SNHLY, CDR2 FYNNEI. With 4 bases removed from V and 1 base from J, the gap between germline ends came to 8 bases. The CDR3 contains 14 residues. The CDR3 here is CASSASWSNQPQHF. CDR3 DNA: TGTGCCAGCAGTGCAAGTTGGAGCAATCAGCCCCAGCATTTT.

CDR3 bases: TGTGCCAGCAGCGGACTAGCGATTGGAGATGAGCAGTTCTTC. Protein: CASSGLAIGDEQFF. The chain couples TRBV5-6 to TRBJ2-1, with 9 bases fitting TRBD2. This CDR3 has 14 amino acids. The junction had 7 bases not matched to a gene; V was cut back by 4 bases and J by 8 bases. Germline loops: CDR1 SGHDT, CDR2 YYEEEE.